One and the same sample provided the 30 T cell receptor beta chains below, sequenced in a study of cytomegalovirus exposure and HLA in healthy donors. 13 Jbeta primers and 60 Vbeta primers were used for the PCR. Sequencing was performed with immunoSEQ multiplex PCR; in TCRdb, only in-frame clones are kept and a portion is missing. The repertoire holds fewer than 150,000 clones, with 85% to 90% as singletons. The sample taken for sequencing was PBMCs. The receptors derive from a woman aged 30 to 39 in good health and CMV-seropositive.

The CDR3 region is CASSSGGYGYTF. In DNA form, the CDR3 reads TGTGCCAGCAGTTCAGGGGGTTATGGCTACACCTTC. The V gene is TRBV2, the J gene TRBJ1-2; 7 nucleotides align to TRBD1. The CDR3 runs 12 residues. Germline V gene sequence: CDR1 SNHLY, CDR2 FYNNEI. J lost 5 bases, V lost 5 bases, and 2 bases had no gene match.

This sequence joins TRBV30 and TRBJ1-6; D remains unclear. This CDR3 contains 15 residues. Germline CDR1 GTSNPN, CDR2 SVGIG (reference sequence). The V and J ends lost 5 bases and 7 bases respectively, with 18 bases between them. CDR3: CAWVPREVKNSPLHF. The CDR3 nucleotides are TGTGCCTGGGTCCCTCGGGAGGTCAAGAATTCACCCCTCCACTTT.

This clone has only one observation. The rearrangement links TRBV6-1 to TRBJ1-3, with TRBD1 as a possible D gene (5 bases). The CDR3 is 14 residues long. V was trimmed by 2 bases and J by 4 bases, leaving 9 bases between them. The germline V gene encodes CDR1 MNHNS and CDR2 SASEGT. CDR3 sequence (DNA): TGTGCCAGCAGTGAAATAGGACACGGAAACACCATATATTTT. As protein: CASSEIGHGNTIYF.

The rearrangement uses TRBV7-3 and TRBJ2-1; 13 bases are a match to TRBD2. The CDR3 has 15 residues. Germline V CDR1 and CDR2: SGHTA, FQGTGA. V lost 4 bases, J lost 8 bases, and 5 bases stayed unmatched. The DNA of the CDR3 is TGTGCCAGCAGCTCGGGACTAGCGGGACTCCATGAGCAGTTCTTC. This translates into CASSSGLAGLHEQFF.

This chain links TRBV2 with TRBJ2-5; TRBD1 might be the D (6 bases). The germline V and J ends were trimmed by 2 bases and 2 bases, with 9 bases remaining between them. The CDR3 extends over 14 amino acids. Germline assignment: CDR1 SNHLY and CDR2 FYNNEI. The CDR3 DNA follows: TGTGCCAGCAGTGAAAGGACAGCTCAAGAGACCCAGTACTTC. Its translation: CASSERTAQETQYF. Full variable domain (outside the CDR3, taken from reference TRBV2 and TRBJ2-5): EPEVTQTPSHQVTQMGQEVILRCVPISNHLYFYWYRQILGQKVEFLVSFYNNEISEKSEIFDDQFSVERPDGSNFTLKIRSTKLEDSAMYFCASSERTAQETQYFGPGTRLLVL.

The chain recombines TRBV11-2 with TRBJ1-1, with 7 bases identical to TRBD1. Trimming removed 6 bases from V and 8 bases from J; junction bases left unmatched: 6. Germline V lookup: CDR1 SGHAT, CDR2 FQNNGV. The CDR3 runs 12 residues. The CDR3 protein is CASSPQGLEAFF. The CDR3 coding sequence is TGTGCCAGCAGTCCACAGGGGTTGGAAGCTTTCTTT.

J is TRBJ2-6 and V is TRBV29-1, with unresolved D. CDR1 is SQVTM, CDR2 ANQGSEA, per germline. The CDR3 covers 13 residues. V dropped 4 bases and J dropped 0 bases, with 4 bases sitting between them. The CDR3 DNA sequence: TGCAGCGTTGTTCGCTCTGGGGCCAACGTCCTGACTTTC. Protein product: CSVVRSGANVLTF.

The chain uses TRBV2 and TRBJ2-3, with a weak D call TRBD2 (6 bases). Trimming stripped 10 bases from V and 0 bases from J, with 11 bases between. In germline, CDR1 is SNHLY, CDR2 FYNNEI. The length of the CDR3 is 13 residues. The CDR3 loop reads CATTGLSTDTQYF. The CDR3 DNA sequence: TGTGCCACTACGGGACTTAGCACAGATACGCAGTATTTT.

The chain recombines TRBV5-1 with TRBJ2-2; TRBD1 agrees at 8 bases. This CDR3 has 16 amino acids. From germline, CDR1 is SGHRS and CDR2 YFSETQ. V trimming: 4 bases; J trimming: 4 bases; junction bases outside the gene matches: 9. The CDR3 loop reads CASSPDRGRRTGELFF. The CDR3 DNA reads as TGCGCCAGCAGCCCTGACAGGGGACGGCGCACCGGGGAGCTGTTTTTT.

Of note for this clone: Relative to the germline gene, one junction end is altered; a read error may explain this. CDR3 nucleotides: TGCGCCAGCAGCTTAAGCGGGGAGCGGAGCACCGGGGAGCTATTTTTT. Protein product: CASSLSGERSTGELFF. This chain uses TRBV5-1 with TRBJ2-2; 7 nucleotides match TRBD2. Germline V gene lookup returns CDR1 SGHRS and CDR2 YFSETQ. The CDR3 runs 16 residues. Complete variable domain (other parts from reference TRBV5-1 and TRBJ2-2): KAGVTQTPRYLIKTRGQQVTLSCSPISGHRSVSWYQQTPGQGLQFLFEYFSETQRNKGNFPGRFSGRQFSNSRSEMNVSTLELGDSALYLCASSLSGERSTGELFFGEGSRLTVL.

The V call is TRBV11-1, the J call TRBJ2-3; 7 bases align to TRBD2. The CDR3 sequence is 14 residues long. Germline CDR1 SGHAT, CDR2 FQDESV (reference sequence). The trim removed 0 bases at V and 8 bases at J, leaving 5 bases unmatched. CDR3 sequence: CASSLAEGRGTQYF. CDR3 in DNA: TGTGCCAGCAGCTTAGCGGAGGGGAGGGGTACGCAGTATTTT.

This sequence joins TRBV5-6 and TRBJ1-1; no clear D gene. Germline V gene sequence: CDR1 SGHDT, CDR2 YYEEEE. There are 14 residues in the CDR3. V gave up 5 bases and J gave up 1 base, with 12 bases separating them. CDR3 DNA sequence: TGTGCCAGCAGACCAAGAACAGCGAACACTGAAGCTTTCTTT. This codes for CASRPRTANTEAFF.

J is TRBJ2-7 and V is TRBV30; 11 positions agree with TRBD2. Germline CDR1 GTSNPN, CDR2 SVGIG (reference sequence). J was trimmed by 7 bases and V by 3 bases; bases with no gene match: 5. The CDR3 contains 13 residues. The CDR3 coding sequence is TGTGCCTGGAGACTAGCGGGAGCCAAAGAGCAGTACTTC. It yields the protein CAWRLAGAKEQYF.

The CDR3 sequence: CASSFLQGLGGYTF. The CDR3 nucleotides read TGTGCCAGCAGTTTTTTACAGGGGCTTGGTGGCTACACCTTC. This chain links TRBV28 with TRBJ1-2, with 7 bases fitting TRBD1. Germline trimming cut 3 bases from V and 7 bases from J; bases unmatched to any gene: 8. Per the germline V gene, CDR1 is MDHEN and CDR2 is SYDVKM. This CDR3 comprises 14 residues.

The V and J genes are TRBV11-3 and TRBJ1-5; 7 bases align to TRBD1. With 1 base clipped from V and 9 bases from J, the junction kept 9 bases outside the gene matches. The germline V gene has CDR1 SGHNT and CDR2 YENEEA. The CDR3 runs to 15 residues. CDR3 sequence: CASSLADGQARPQHF. CDR3 coding DNA: TGTGCCAGCAGCTTAGCCGACGGACAGGCCCGGCCCCAGCATTTT.

Regarding this clone: Other nucleotide sequences from this sample produce the same CDR3. This chain joins TRBV5-1 and TRBJ2-1, with 9 bases matching TRBD1. CDR3 length: 16 residues. The trim removed 3 bases at V and 1 base at J, leaving 5 bases unmatched. Germline V gene data show CDR1 as SGHRS and CDR2 as YFSETQ. The CDR3 spells CASSSAGTGSYNEQFF. The DNA for the CDR3 is TGCGCCAGCAGCTCGGCCGGGACAGGGTCCTACAATGAGCAGTTCTTC.

Only one count was recorded for this clone. J is TRBJ2-1 and V is TRBV5-1; maybe TRBD2 (6 bases). The V and J ends lost 4 bases and 7 bases respectively, with 21 bases between them. The CDR3 runs to 16 residues. Germline V gives CDR1 SGHRS, CDR2 YFSETQ. CDR3 loop: CASSATGSVIVNEQFF. The CDR3 coding sequence is TGCGCCAGCAGCGCAACCGGGAGTGTTATAGTGAATGAGCAGTTCTTC.

The chain couples TRBV6-4 to TRBJ2-1, with 11 bases that match TRBD2. Germline V gene sequence: CDR1 MRHNA, CDR2 SNTAGT. The CDR3 sequence is 19 residues long. V trimming: 3 bases; J trimming: 8 bases; junction bases outside the gene matches: 18. The CDR3 DNA follows: TGTGCCAGCAGTGAAGGCCCAGTTCTAGCGGGAGGAAGTGTCTATGAGCAGTTCTTC. This translates into CASSEGPVLAGGSVYEQFF.

J is TRBJ1-5 and V is TRBV6-1; D gene uncertain. Germline CDR1 MNHNS, CDR2 SASEGT. The CDR3 runs 15 residues. V was clipped by 6 bases and J by 3 bases, with 15 bases between them. The CDR3 DNA is TGTGCCAGCAGAAGGACTGCGATAATCAATCAGCCCCAGCATTTT. It encodes CASRRTAIINQPQHF.

The rearrangement joins TRBV19 to TRBJ2-5; D is unresolved. This CDR3 is 13 amino acids long. Germline-derived CDR1 and CDR2 are LNHDA and SQIVND (reference sequence). Trimming took off 3 bases at V and 2 bases at J, with 7 bases between the two ends. CDR3 residues: CASSMIQQETQYF. CDR3 DNA sequence: TGTGCCAGTAGTATGATACAGCAAGAGACCCAGTACTTC.

The chain links TRBV7-9 to TRBJ2-5, with a possible D match to TRBD1 (6 bases). The V gene lost 6 bases and the J gene lost 3 bases, with 20 bases spanning the gap. The CDR3 consists of 16 residues. Looked up from germline, CDR1 is SEHNR and CDR2 is FQNEAQ (reference sequence). CDR3 region: CASSSPDSVMKETQYF. CDR3 in DNA: TGTGCCAGCAGTTCCCCGGACAGCGTTATGAAAGAGACCCAGTACTTC.

The rearrangement joins TRBV11-2 to TRBJ2-5, with TRBD2 as a possible D gene (7 bases). Germline CDR1 SGHAT, CDR2 FQNNGV. The CDR3 spans 16 residues. Trimming took 2 bases from V and 8 from J, leaving 21 bases between them. The CDR3 here is CASSLLAGAPRETQYF. The CDR3, as DNA: TGTGCCAGCAGCTTACTTGCGGGGGCACCAAGAGAAACCCAGTACTTC.

The chain joins TRBV6-5 to TRBJ1-5; D gene uncertain. Germline V gene data show CDR1 as MNHEY and CDR2 as SVGAGI. Trimming shortened V by 3 bases and J by 2 bases, and 8 bases separated the two germline ends. The CDR3 length is 14 residues. In nucleotides, the CDR3 is TGTGCCAGCAGTTATATGTCTGGCAATCAGCCCCAGCATTTT. Translated, it gives CASSYMSGNQPQHF.

The chain recombines TRBV5-4 with TRBJ1-4, with D perhaps TRBD1 (5 bases). The germline V gene encodes CDR1 SGHNT and CDR2 YYREEE (reference sequence). Between the trimmed V and J ends, which lost 3 bases and 0 bases, there was a span of 12 bases. The CDR3 runs to 16 residues. In nucleotides, the CDR3 is TGTGCCAGCAGCTGGGGGGAGGGTGCAACTAATGAAAAACTGTTTTTT. Amino acid sequence: CASSWGEGATNEKLFF.

The chain uses TRBV29-1 and TRBJ1-1; 7 bases agree with TRBD1. Germline V gene sequence: CDR1 SQVTM, CDR2 ANQGSEA. This CDR3 is 13 amino acids long. V dropped 7 bases and J dropped 1; count of bases not matched to a gene: 6. The CDR3 region has the DNA TGCAGCGCCTTGACAGGGACGAACACTGAAGCTTTCTTT. Its protein is CSALTGTNTEAFF.

The chain couples TRBV30 to TRBJ1-2; D uncertain. Trimming pared 0 bases from V and 0 bases from J, leaving 8 bases between. Per the germline V gene, CDR1 is GTSNPN and CDR2 is SVGIG (reference sequence). The CDR3 covers 14 residues. Here the CDR3 reads CAWSVTSTNYGYTF. For the CDR3, the DNA is TGTGCCTGGAGTGTGACATCAACTAACTATGGCTACACCTTC.

V usage is TRBV5-1 and J usage is TRBJ1-5; D might be TRBD1 (5 bases). The ends were cut back, 0 bases at V and 0 bases at J, with 13 bases in the middle. Germline V gene sequence: CDR1 SGHRS, CDR2 YFSETQ. The CDR3 contains 17 residues. CDR3 region: CASSLVFRAISNQPQHF. The CDR3 nucleotides are TGCGCCAGCAGCTTGGTGTTCAGGGCCATTAGCAATCAGCCCCAGCATTTT.

The genes are TRBV28 and TRBJ2-2; D gene unclear. The V end was cut by 3 bases, the J end by 2 bases, with 10 bases between. The CDR3 is 15 residues long. The germline V gene has CDR1 MDHEN and CDR2 SYDVKM. The CDR3 region has the DNA TGTGCCAGCAGTTTGGTGGAGCTAAACACCGGGGAGCTGTTTTTT. This gives the protein CASSLVELNTGELFF.

The V call is TRBV27, the J call TRBJ2-2; D gene ambiguous. Per germline, CDR1 MNHEY and CDR2 SMNVEV (reference sequence). With 6 bases removed from V and 3 bases from J, the gap between germline ends came to 8 bases. The CDR3 sequence is 13 residues long. The CDR3 DNA reads TGTGCCAGCAGATCCTTCTACACCGGGGAGCTGTTTTTT. Its protein is CASRSFYTGELFF.

The chain is built from TRBV27 and TRBJ1-5, with D unresolved. CDR3 length equals 15 residues. The germline V gene has CDR1 MNHEY and CDR2 SMNVEV (reference sequence). Trimming left V 6 bases short and J 0 bases short, with 12 bases between. The CDR3, as DNA: TGTGCCAGCAGGGCAGGACGGGGTAGCAATCAGCCCCAGCATTTT. Residues: CASRAGRGSNQPQHF.